This TCR beta chain was captured by sequencing in a study of cytomegalovirus exposure and HLA in healthy donors (dated by TCRdb to about 2017). As for the study more broadly: An earlier analysis of approximately 550 of the donors reported 276 Gb of sequence data and around 110 million unique TCR beta sequences from 150 million to 200 million T cells. Across approximately 420 genotyped donors of the cohort, an average of approximately 240,000 unique TCR beta nucleotide sequences per donor were sequenced, and roughly a sixth of those sequences were non-productive. To predict cytomegalovirus infection status, the study combined high-throughput TCR immunosequencing, statistical association of individual TCRs with disease status, and machine learning. An earlier analysis of around 580 of the donors used high-throughput TCR beta sequencing to judge whether each TCR beta V gene segment behaved as functional or pseudogenic. About 330 gigabases of sequencing data and approximately 92 million unique TCR sequences made up an early release that covered fewer than 650 HLA-typed donors. The study used immunosequencing to profile the T cell repertoires of several hundred subjects and linked those repertoires to cytomegalovirus serostatus. The genetic ancestry cluster associated with self-reported Caucasian donors included 65% to 90% of the 398 genotyped donors. A later genetic analysis used genome-wide SNP genotypes for about three fifths of the 666 donors, treating that subset as a discovery cohort. In the later analysis, no new phenotypic data were used to find candidate immune exposures; instead, reliance was placed on TCR beta sequences and their occurrence across donors. Because of strong linkage in the cohort, five DR-DQ haplotypes were treated as single units for association and clustering. The study aimed to test whether cataloging public T cell receptors could reveal signatures of past pathogen exposure. The number of donors typed differed by locus, with 629-630 for A, B, C, DRB1 and DQB1, approximately 500 for DQA1, 600 to 610 for DPA1, and roughly 450 for DPB1. Along with the roughly 710-subject first cohort, a separate validation cohort of about 110 different subjects was used. HLA typing covered class I and class II loci at four-digit resolution. Every repertoire in the discovery cohort had been generated on one and the same sequencing platform. A later analysis re-examined previously published TCR beta repertoires from 600 to 700 donors and added high-resolution HLA genotyping to investigate patterns of TCR occurrence. Alongside the repertoire data, information on donor age, sex, ethnicity and CMV serostatus was compiled. Results and caveats for the whole study, not just this receptor: A later analysis associated 16,951 TCR beta sequences with specific HLA alleles at a false discovery rate of 0.05. It was suggested by the authors that the approach could potentially be generalized to other disease states and immunological phenotypes. A further reported finding was that TCR beta sequences accurately predicted the HLA-A and HLA-B alleles for most subjects in the first cohort. Only TCR beta chains were sequenced in this cohort, and the absence of alpha or paired-chain data limited detectable features. A total of fewer than 200 TCR beta chains were listed by the study as associated with cytomegalovirus. Linkage disequilibrium might explain the correlated functional status among segregating V segments, but an unknown experimental factor could not be ruled out. V-gene and J-gene trimming of TCR beta chains was associated with a missense DCLRE1C variant in a later genetic analysis, and the association was replicated in an independent cohort. The classifier was reported to diagnose cytomegalovirus status with high specificity and sensitivity in both the original and validation cohorts. Assigning TCR associations to individual alleles was difficult when HLA alleles, especially DR and DQ, strongly co-occurred. In vitro tests confirmed that a few of the cytomegalovirus-associated TCR beta chains recognize cytomegalovirus antigens. Some IMGT-functional V segments, including TRBV6-2 and TRBV6-3, could not be distinguished by the 87-base-pair reads and were therefore excluded. A cluster of highly shared sequence variants was judged likely to represent a technical artifact of the sequencing pipeline. Because counts were too low, under 20 rarely observed V segments, including chromosome 9 orphons, were left out of the earlier analysis of 587 of the donors. In an earlier analysis of around 600 of the donors, most TCR beta V segments appeared in productive rearrangements about 90% or about 30% of the time, broadly matching IMGT annotations. HLA typing was unavailable for some donors at each locus, so association tests used only the typed subset. A later analysis found that most CMV-associated TCR beta chains appeared HLA-restricted, with HLA associations seemingly driven largely by CMV exposure. Most TCR sequences were seen in very few donors, while some public TCRs were found in many individuals. Compared with equally common non-associated chains, HLA-associated TCR beta chains in a later analysis were more clonally expanded and had lower generation probabilities. Presence/absence analyses assumed roughly uniform sequencing depth across donors, an assumption that may not hold. Several of the top co-occurrence clusters appeared to be linked to parvovirus B19, influenza, CMV and Epstein-Barr virus, according to a later analysis. According to a later genetic analysis, donors in an Asian-associated ancestry cluster had fewer N-insertions in productive TCRs than the roughly 670-donor mean. A later analysis found that TCR association rates varied across HLA loci, with DRB1 alleles showing the most associated TCRs and HLA-C alleles the fewest. CMV serostatus was the only immune exposure information available for the cohort.

The cohort consisted of 650 to 700 healthy bone marrow donors. All cohort members were sampled while nominally healthy, although unrecorded immune exposures were likely present. The donor was CMV seronegative and belonged to the group of 380 or so seronegative cohort members. Each donor provided a peripheral blood sample, and peripheral blood mononuclear cells were used for TCR beta sequencing. The Qiagen DNeasy Blood Extraction Kit was used to extract genomic DNA from the blood cell samples. The library was built by means of the immunoSEQ multiplex PCR assay. For the multiplex PCR, a mixture combining 60 forward primers for TCR Vbeta segments and 13 reverse primers for TCR Jbeta segments was used. A multiplex PCR assay on genomic DNA amplified the CDR3 region of rearranged TCR beta genes. The amplified TCR beta libraries were sequenced on the Illumina HiSeq System as 87-base-pair reads. As for the authors' bioinformatics: Across the 670 or so repertoires, a later analysis counted 80 million or so unique TCR beta chains, some 11 million of which were shared by at least two donors. To remove PCR and sequencing errors, raw reads were error-corrected and collapsed into unique sequences using a nearest-neighbor algorithm that merged closely related sequences. CDR3 sequences were aligned to IMGT reference sequences to assign V, D and J gene segments. For a sequence to be retained, a match of at least six nucleotides was required to both a V gene segment and a J gene segment. A rearrangement was called productive if the CDR3 had no stop codons and remained in frame with V and J, and every other rearrangement was called non-productive. Following IMGT convention, CDR3 was defined as the stretch from the second conserved V-encoded cysteine to the conserved J-encoded phenylalanine. The earlier analysis of about 610 of the donors excluded sequences that lacked an unambiguous match to a single V gene segment. In an earlier analysis of approximately 610 of the donors, V segments were called functional above 56.7% productive rearrangements and were called segregating when the between-donor standard deviation exceeded 5%. To diagnose cytomegalovirus status from the catalog of TCR beta chain sequences, a statistical classification framework was built. In a later analysis, V and J genes were assigned by comparing TCR nucleotide sequences against IMGT/GENE-DB human TR gene sequences. Using the TCRdist pipeline, a later analysis assigned CDR3 sequences along with most-parsimonious VDJ recombination scenarios. In a later analysis, each TCR beta chain was defined by its CDR3 amino acid sequence together with its V-gene family, and reads without a unique V-gene family were excluded. In a later analysis, fewer than 650 highly shared, low-generation-probability nucleotide sequences were removed to address suspected cross-contamination and a sequencing artifact. In a later analysis, a clonal expansion index was calculated for each public chain from normalized within-repertoire ranks of inferred template counts. Generation probabilities in a later analysis came from a VDJ recombination model fitted to out-of-frame rearrangements, and those results were checked against IGoR. Hypergeometric tests were used in a later analysis to score TCR-TCR, TCR-HLA and TCR-CMV co-occurrence, with a repertoire-size bias correction applied to the TCR pairs. To estimate false discovery rates, a later analysis permuted the HLA or CMV assignments 20 times. A later analysis grouped co-occurring TCRs with DBSCAN, adding TCRdist sequence similarity when clustering within HLA-allele-positive subsets. Repertoires with fewer than 30,000 or more than 120,000 public chains were left out of co-occurrence clustering, as were five repertoires with anomalous nucleotide sharing. Sourced from immuneACCESS, this table was stored by TCRdb with only in-frame sequences that have V and J called. A share of the clones is absent; for the studies checked, an unresolved V gene accounts for under half, and the remainder has no known explanation. That table is the source of V, J and clone size, and D and trimming were worked out from the DNA. The sample table shows fewer than 140,000 clones, and 70% to 85% are seen once. The top ten clones comprise 0.6% to 1% of the sample.

Trimming takes 8 bases from V and 4 bases from J, and the germline ends sit 12 bases apart. The CDR3 measures 13 amino acids from cysteine to phenylalanine. Here the CDR3 DNA is all that survives: 39 bases in frame from base 1. As encoded in the germline V gene, CDR1 is MNHEY while CDR2 is SVGAGI. In the case of this clone: The specificity of this receptor is unknown. No base quality information exists; no much larger clone differs at one position.

The sequenced sample was PBMCs. The clonotype originates from a boy between 10 and 17 years old in good health and CMV-seronegative. The chain uses TRBV6-5 and TRBJ1-3; confidence is insufficient to name the D gene. The CDR3 here reads CASGRTRGNTIYF. The nucleotide sequence reads as follows: TGTGCCAGCGGGCGTACCCGCGGAAACACCATATATTTT.